The present TCR beta chain was sequenced within a study of post-analysis software for immune sequencing data. Built from TCR beta cDNA, the libraries had unique molecular identifiers in them. Between roughly 1 and 10 million T cells gave rise to around 500,000 cDNA molecules. Via MiXCR, TCRdb re-called the PCR reads, giving one row per CDR3 protein. Among 750,000 to 900,000 distinct CDR3 sequences listed, roughly 46% were seen once. Trimming shortened V by 6 bases and J by 10 bases, and 10 bases separated the two germline ends. The germline V gene encodes CDR1 MNHEY and CDR2 SVGAGI. This CDR3 has 12 residues. Study-level findings and limits: Controls significantly exceeded multiple sclerosis patients in normalized Chao1 diversity. Four to six TRBV segments (TRBV5-6, TRBV5-1 and TRBV20-1 among them) occurred more frequently in patients than in controls.

In the case of this clonotype: Antigen specificity is unknown.

This TCR derives from a girl aged 5-17 years with multiple sclerosis. The sequenced sample was blood. The chain carries TRBV6-5 and TRBJ1-6; D might be TRBD1 (5 bases). CDR3 DNA sequence: TGTGCCAGCAGCTTCAGGGAATCACCCCTCCACTTT. This encodes CASSFRESPLHF.